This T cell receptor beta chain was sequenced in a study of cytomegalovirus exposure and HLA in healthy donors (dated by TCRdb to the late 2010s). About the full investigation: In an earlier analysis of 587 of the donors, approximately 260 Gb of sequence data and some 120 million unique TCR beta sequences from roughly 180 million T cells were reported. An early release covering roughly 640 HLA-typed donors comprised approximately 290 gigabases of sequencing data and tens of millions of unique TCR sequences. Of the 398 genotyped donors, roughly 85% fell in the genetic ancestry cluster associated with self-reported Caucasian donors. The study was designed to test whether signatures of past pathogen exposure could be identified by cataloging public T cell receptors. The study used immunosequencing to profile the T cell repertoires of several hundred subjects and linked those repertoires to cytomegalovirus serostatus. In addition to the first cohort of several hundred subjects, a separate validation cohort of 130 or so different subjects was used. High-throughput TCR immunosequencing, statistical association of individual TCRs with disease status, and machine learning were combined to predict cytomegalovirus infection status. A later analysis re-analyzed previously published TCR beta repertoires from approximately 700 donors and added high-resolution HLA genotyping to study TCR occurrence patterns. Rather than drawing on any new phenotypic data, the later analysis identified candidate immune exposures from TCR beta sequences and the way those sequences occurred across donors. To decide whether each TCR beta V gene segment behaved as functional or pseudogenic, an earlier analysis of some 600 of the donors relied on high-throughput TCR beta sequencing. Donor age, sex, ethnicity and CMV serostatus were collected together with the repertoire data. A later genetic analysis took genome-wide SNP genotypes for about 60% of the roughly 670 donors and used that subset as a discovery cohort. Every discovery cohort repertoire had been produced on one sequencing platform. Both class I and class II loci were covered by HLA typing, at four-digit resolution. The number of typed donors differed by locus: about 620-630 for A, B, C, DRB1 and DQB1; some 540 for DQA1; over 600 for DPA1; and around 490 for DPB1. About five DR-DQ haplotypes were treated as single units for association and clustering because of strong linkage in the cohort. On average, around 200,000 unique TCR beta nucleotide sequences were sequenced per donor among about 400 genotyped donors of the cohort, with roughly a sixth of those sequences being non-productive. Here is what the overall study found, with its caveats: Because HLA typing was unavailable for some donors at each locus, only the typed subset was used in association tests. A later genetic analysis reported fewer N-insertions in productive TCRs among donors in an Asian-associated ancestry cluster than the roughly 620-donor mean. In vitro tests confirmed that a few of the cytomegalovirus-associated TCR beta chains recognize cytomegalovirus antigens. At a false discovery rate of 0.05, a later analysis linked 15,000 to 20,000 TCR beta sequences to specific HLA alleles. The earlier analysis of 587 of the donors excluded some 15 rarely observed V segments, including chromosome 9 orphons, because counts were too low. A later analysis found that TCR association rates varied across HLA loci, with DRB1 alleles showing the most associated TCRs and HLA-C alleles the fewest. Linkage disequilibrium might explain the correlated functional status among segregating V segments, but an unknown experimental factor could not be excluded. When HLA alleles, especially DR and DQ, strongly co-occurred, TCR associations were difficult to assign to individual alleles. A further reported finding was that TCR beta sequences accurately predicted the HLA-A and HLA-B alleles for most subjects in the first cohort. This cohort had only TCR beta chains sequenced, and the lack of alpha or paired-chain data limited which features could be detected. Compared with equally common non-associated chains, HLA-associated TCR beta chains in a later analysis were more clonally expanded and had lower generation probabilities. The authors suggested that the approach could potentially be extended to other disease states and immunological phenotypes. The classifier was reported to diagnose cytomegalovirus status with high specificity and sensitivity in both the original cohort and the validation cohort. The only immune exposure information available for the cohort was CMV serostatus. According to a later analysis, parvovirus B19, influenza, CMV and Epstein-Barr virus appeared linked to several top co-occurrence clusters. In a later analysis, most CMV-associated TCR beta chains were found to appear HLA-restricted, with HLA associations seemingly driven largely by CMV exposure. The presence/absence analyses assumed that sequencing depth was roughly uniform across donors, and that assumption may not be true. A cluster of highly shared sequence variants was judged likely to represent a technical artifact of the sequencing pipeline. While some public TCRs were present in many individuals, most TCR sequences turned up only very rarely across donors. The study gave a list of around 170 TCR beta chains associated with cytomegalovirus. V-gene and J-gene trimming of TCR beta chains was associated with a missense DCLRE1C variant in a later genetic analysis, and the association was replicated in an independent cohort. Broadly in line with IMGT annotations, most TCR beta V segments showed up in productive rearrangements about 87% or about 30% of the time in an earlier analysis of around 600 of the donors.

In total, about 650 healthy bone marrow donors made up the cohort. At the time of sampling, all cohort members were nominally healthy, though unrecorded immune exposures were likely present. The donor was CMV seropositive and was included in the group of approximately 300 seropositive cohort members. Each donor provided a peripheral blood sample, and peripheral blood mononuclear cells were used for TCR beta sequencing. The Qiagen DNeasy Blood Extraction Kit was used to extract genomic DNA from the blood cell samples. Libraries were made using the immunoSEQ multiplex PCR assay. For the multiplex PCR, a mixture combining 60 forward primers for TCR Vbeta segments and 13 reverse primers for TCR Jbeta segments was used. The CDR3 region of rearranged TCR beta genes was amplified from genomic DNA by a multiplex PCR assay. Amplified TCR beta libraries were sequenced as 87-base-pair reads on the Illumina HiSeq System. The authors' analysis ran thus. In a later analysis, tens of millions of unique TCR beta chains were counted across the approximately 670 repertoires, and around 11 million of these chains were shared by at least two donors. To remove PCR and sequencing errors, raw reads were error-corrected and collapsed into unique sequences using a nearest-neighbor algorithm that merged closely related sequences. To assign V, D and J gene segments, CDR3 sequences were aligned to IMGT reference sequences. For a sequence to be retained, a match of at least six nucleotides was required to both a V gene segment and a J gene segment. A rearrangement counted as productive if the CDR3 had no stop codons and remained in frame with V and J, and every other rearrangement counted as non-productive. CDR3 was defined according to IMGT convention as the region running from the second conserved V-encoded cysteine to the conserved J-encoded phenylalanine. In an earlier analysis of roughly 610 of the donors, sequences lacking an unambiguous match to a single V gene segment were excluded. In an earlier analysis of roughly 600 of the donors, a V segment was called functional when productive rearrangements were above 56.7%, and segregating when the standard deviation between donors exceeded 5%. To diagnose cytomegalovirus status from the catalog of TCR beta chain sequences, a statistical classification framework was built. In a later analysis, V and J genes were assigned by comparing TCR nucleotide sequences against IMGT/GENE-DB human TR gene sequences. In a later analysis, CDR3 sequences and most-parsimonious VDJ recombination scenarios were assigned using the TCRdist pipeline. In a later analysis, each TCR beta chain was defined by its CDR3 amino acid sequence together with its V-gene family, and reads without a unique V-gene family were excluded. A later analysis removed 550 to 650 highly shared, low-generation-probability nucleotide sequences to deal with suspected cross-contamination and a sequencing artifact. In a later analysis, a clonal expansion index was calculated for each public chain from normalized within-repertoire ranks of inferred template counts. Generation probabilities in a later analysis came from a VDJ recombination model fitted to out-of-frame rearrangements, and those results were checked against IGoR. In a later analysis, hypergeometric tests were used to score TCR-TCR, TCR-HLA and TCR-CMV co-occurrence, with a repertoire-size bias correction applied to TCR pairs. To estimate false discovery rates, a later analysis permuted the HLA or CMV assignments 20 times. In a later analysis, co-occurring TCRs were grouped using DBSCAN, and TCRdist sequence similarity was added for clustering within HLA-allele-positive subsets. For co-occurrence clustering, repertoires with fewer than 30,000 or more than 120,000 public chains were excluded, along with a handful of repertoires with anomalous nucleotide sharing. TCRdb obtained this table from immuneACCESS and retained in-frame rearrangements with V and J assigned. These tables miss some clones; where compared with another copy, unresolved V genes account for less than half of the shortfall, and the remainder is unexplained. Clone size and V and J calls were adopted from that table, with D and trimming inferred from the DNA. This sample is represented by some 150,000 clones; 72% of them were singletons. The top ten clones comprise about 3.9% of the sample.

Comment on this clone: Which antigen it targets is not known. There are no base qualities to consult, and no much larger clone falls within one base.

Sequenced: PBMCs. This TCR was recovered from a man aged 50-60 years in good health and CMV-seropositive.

The DNA sequence is TGTGCCAGCAGTTACTCGACGAGCGGGGGAGGCGAGCAGTACTTC. Its coded protein is CASSYSTSGGGEQYF. The sequence is built from TRBV6-5 and TRBJ2-7; 8 junctional bases match TRBD2. V is trimmed back by 0 bases and J by 6 bases, and the junction contains 7 bases that no gene match accounts for. Measured from the cysteine to the phenylalanine, the CDR3 is 15 residues long. The DNA shown is the 45-base CDR3, in frame from base 1. Taken from the germline V gene, the CDR1 and CDR2 loops are MNHEY and SVGAGI.